Below, one T cell receptor (beta chain) is given with its context. This clonotype showed up just a few times. Its antigen target is currently unknown. Base-call qualities are not available, and no considerably larger clone is one nucleotide away. Preparation of the library involved PCR. Sequencing was carried out with an Illumina HiSeq 2500. To reduce PCR and sequencing biases, unique molecular identifiers were built into the TCR beta cDNA libraries. Approximately 500,000 cDNA molecules were obtained per 1 to 10 million input T cells, so each molecule approximated one T cell. The patient libraries were prepared and sequenced using the same protocol as the earlier healthy control dataset. Within a given batch, samples were prepared together, multiplexed and sequenced on the same HiSeq lane. As for the original processing: Raw barcoded reads were processed with MIGEC, and single-read molecular identifier groups were discarded before consensus assembly and CDR3 extraction. VDJtools was used for post-analysis of the clonotype tables, and diversity was normalized by down-sampling every dataset to the size of the smallest sample. In repertoire overlap clustering, CDR3 amino acid sequences, but not nucleotide sequences, were matched to correct batch-related cross-sample contamination. The public reads were run again by TCRdb, first through fastp at Q25 and then through MiXCR, and only productive beta chains were kept. CDR3 protein duplicates are merged, each entry listing the most common genes and DNA. TCRdb's processing, not the study's, gives the V and J calls here. Here the sample has roughly 160,000 distinct CDR3 sequences; roughly 40% occur a single time. The leading ten clones occupy under 30% of the sample.

The data are from a study of post-analysis software for immune sequencing data (dated by TCRdb to about 2015). With respect to the entire study: Disease courses on record covered relapsing-remitting, secondary progressive and progressive-relapsing multiple sclerosis, though some patients had no subtype annotation. The patient repertoires were compared against fewer than twelve previously published healthy control repertoires obtained from donors aged about 6 to 25 years. A subset of samples was prepared in parallel using single-end sample barcoding, then pooled and co-amplified after Illumina adapter ligation. What the research found in general, with its limitations: The control group was slightly older than the multiple sclerosis patient group. Significantly lower normalized Chao1 diversity was found in multiple sclerosis patients than in controls, suggesting substantial peripheral T-cell clonal expansion. A handful of TRBV segments, including TRBV5-6, TRBV5-1 and TRBV20-1, were significantly more frequent in patients than controls. Direct clustering with F measure showed strong co-clustering of samples prepared in the same batch, prompting a batch-effect correction.

The time point tag for this specimen amounts to: second blood draw from one MS patient after hematopoietic stem cell transplantation. To demonstrate the VDJtools post-analysis software, TCR beta repertoires were profiled from the peripheral blood of over ten young patients with multiple sclerosis. The patients with multiple sclerosis were children and adolescents between roughly 6 and 17 years of age. The CDR3, from cysteine to phenylalanine, totals 13 residues. Only the CDR3 region is kept as DNA, spanning 39 bases read in frame from base 1. V lost 7 bases and J lost 12 bases; the stretch between them is 21 bases long. The CDR1 and CDR2 encoded by the germline V gene are SQVTM and ANQGSEA.

The sample consisted of blood, taken after autologous hematopoietic stem cell transplantation. The TCR comes from a girl between 5 and 17 years old with multiple sclerosis. Donor details come from another sample of the same person, matched by shared clones. The sequence is built from TRBV29-1 and TRBJ1-4; the D segment could be TRBD1, given 5 matching bases. DNA sequence: TGCAGCGCTCTGTCCCGGGACGTACGTGAACTGTTTTTT. Its translation is CSALSRDVRELFF.